The 19 T cell receptor beta chains listed next were all sequenced from one sample in a study of T cell changes during pregnancy in multiple sclerosis. Here immunoSEQ multiplex PCR was the method, and the copy in TCRdb shows in-frame clones only, minus some. There are roughly 72,000 clones in the sample; roughly 92% occur only once, and 0.21% lies in the top ten. Sequencing was performed on CD4+ T cells from peripheral blood mononuclear cells, taken before pregnancy. All receptors derive from a female donor with multiple sclerosis, enrolled in a pregnancy study.

The rearrangement joins TRBV2 to TRBJ2-2; TRBD1 agrees at 7 bases. This CDR3 has 14 residues. From germline, CDR1 is SNHLY and CDR2 FYNNEI. V was pared by 6 bases and J by 4 bases, with 5 bases of the junction left unmatched. In nucleotides, the CDR3 is TGTGCCAGCAGACCCGACAGGGTCACCGGGGAGCTGTTTTTT. Protein product: CASRPDRVTGELFF.

The chain uses TRBV9 and TRBJ1-6, with unresolved D. The CDR3 is 14 amino acids. The ends were cut back, 0 bases at V and 5 bases at J, with 6 bases in the middle. Germline lookup yields CDR1 SGDLS and CDR2 YYNGEE. The CDR3 protein is CASSVAGNNSPLHF. In DNA form, the CDR3 reads TGTGCCAGCAGCGTAGCGGGAAATAATTCACCCCTCCACTTT.

The chain has TRBV28 and TRBJ2-1, with 7 bases aligning to TRBD1. The V gene's germline CDR1 is MDHEN and CDR2 SYDVKM. V dropped 2 bases and J dropped 8; count of bases not matched to a gene: 12. The CDR3 is made up of 16 amino acids. The CDR3 loop reads CASSLVGTADGDEQFF. The DNA of the CDR3 is TGTGCCAGCAGTTTAGTGGGGACAGCCGATGGGGATGAGCAGTTCTTC.

This clone was recorded once. The chain employs TRBV5-4 and TRBJ2-1; a weak D match, TRBD2 (6 bases). Germline CDR1 SGHNT, CDR2 YYREEE (reference sequence). CDR3 size: 15 residues. Trimming cost V 2 bases and J 7 bases, with 16 bases left between them. The CDR3 DNA is TGTGCCAGCAGCTTCGGAGGCTCCGCGGGGAATGAGCAGTTCTTC. Amino acids: CASSFGGSAGNEQFF. Filled out from reference TRBV5-4 and TRBJ2-1, the complete variable domain reads ETGVTQSPTHLIKTRGQQVTLRCSSQSGHNTVSWYQQALGQGPQFIFQYYREEENGRGNFPPRFSGLQFPNYSSELNVNALELDDSALYLCASSFGGSAGNEQFFGPGTRLTVL.

V usage is TRBV7-2 and J usage is TRBJ2-5, with 11 bases aligning to TRBD2. The CDR3 has 16 residues. Trimming took 3 bases from V and 5 from J; bases not matched to a gene: 8. CDR1 is SGHTA, CDR2 FQGNSA, per germline. CDR3 loop: CASSLTGPSGGETQYF. For the CDR3, the DNA is TGTGCCAGCAGCTTGACCGGGCCTAGCGGGGGGGAGACCCAGTACTTC.

V is TRBV5-1 and J is TRBJ1-1; D might be TRBD1 (5 bases). The length of the CDR3 is 13 residues. From germline, CDR1 is SGHRS and CDR2 YFSETQ. With 4 bases removed from V and 0 bases from J, the gap between germline ends came to 7 bases. CDR3 region: CASSRGMNTEAFF. Here the CDR3 DNA reads TGCGCCAGCAGCCGGGGGATGAACACTGAAGCTTTCTTT.

The chain joins TRBV7-9 to TRBJ1-2, with 7 bases identical to TRBD1. Losses at the gene ends were 4 bases for V and 4 bases for J; bases not matched to a gene: 6. CDR3 length: 14 amino acids. Germline V gene lookup returns CDR1 SEHNR and CDR2 FQNEAQ (reference sequence). CDR3 sequence reads: CASSYGTDSYGYTF. DNA for the CDR3: TGTGCCAGCAGCTACGGGACAGACAGCTATGGCTACACCTTC.

This clone was counted only a few times. This chain connects TRBV18 to TRBJ1-1; D possibly corresponds to TRBD1 (6 bases). Germline assignment: CDR1 KGHSH and CDR2 LQKENI. CDR3 length: 14 amino acids. Trimming cost V 3 bases and J 4 bases, with 12 bases left between them. The CDR3 region is CASSPSGQFTEAFF. The DNA for the CDR3 is TGTGCCAGCTCACCTTCCGGACAGTTCACTGAAGCTTTCTTT.

The V gene is TRBV5-1, the J gene TRBJ1-1; D perhaps matches TRBD1 (6 bases). Per germline, CDR1 SGHRS and CDR2 YFSETQ. The V end lost 2 bases, the J end lost 1 base, and 9 bases lay between the germline ends. The CDR3 extends over 14 amino acids. This CDR3 reads CASSLIRGNTEAFF. CDR3 coding DNA: TGCGCCAGCAGCTTAATCAGGGGGAACACTGAAGCTTTCTTT.

The chain uses TRBV5-1 and TRBJ2-1, with D possibly TRBD1 on 6 matching bases. Germline V gene sequence: CDR1 SGHRS, CDR2 YFSETQ. CDR3 length: 16 amino acids. V was cut by 4 bases and J by 4 bases, with 18 bases left in between. CDR3 protein: CASSRQGGTAYNEQFF. The CDR3 bases are TGCGCCAGCAGCAGACAAGGGGGAACGGCGTACAATGAGCAGTTCTTC.

The genes are TRBV7-2 and TRBJ2-7; no definite D call. V gave up 5 bases and J gave up 3 bases, with 8 bases separating them. This CDR3 is 12 amino acids long. CDR1 SGHTA and CDR2 FQGNSA come from the germline V gene. Here the CDR3 DNA reads TGTGCCAGCAGCCCGACAAACTACGAGCAGTACTTC. It specifies CASSPTNYEQYF.

V is TRBV6-1 and J is TRBJ2-3; no reliable D call. Trimming left V 6 bases short and J 0 bases short, with 13 bases between. CDR3 length: 15 residues. Germline CDR1 reads MNHNS; CDR2 reads SASEGT. DNA of the CDR3: TGTGCCAGCAGCTTAACGGCGGCTAGCACAGATACGCAGTATTTT. It codes for CASSLTAASTDTQYF.

This chain links TRBV18 with TRBJ1-4, with a weak D call TRBD1 (5 bases). The germline CDR1 and CDR2 sequences are KGHSH and LQKENI. The CDR3 length is 14 residues. Trimming pared 2 bases from V and 7 bases from J, leaving 11 bases between. CDR3 coding DNA: TGTGCCAGCTCACCAGGGGGGTTCAGTGAAAAACTGTTTTTT. The encoded protein is CASSPGGFSEKLFF.

The chain employs TRBV5-4 and TRBJ2-1, with 8 nucleotides matching TRBD2. V was clipped by 4 bases and J by 2 bases; unmatched bases: 11. Germline V CDR1 and CDR2: SGHNT, YYREEE (reference sequence). The CDR3 loop spans 17 amino acids. The CDR3 DNA follows: TGTGCCAGCAGCCGGGGGGGCCCGGCAGAAACCTACAATGAGCAGTTCTTC. Amino acid sequence: CASSRGGPAETYNEQFF.

This chain joins TRBV7-6 and TRBJ1-5; 12 bases agree with TRBD1. Germline assignment: CDR1 SGHVS and CDR2 FNYEAQ. The junction had 6 bases not matched to a gene; V was cut back by 5 bases and J by 7 bases. The CDR3 has 15 amino acids. For the CDR3, the DNA is TGTGCCAGCAGCCCGGGACAGGGGGCCCCCCAGCCCCAGCATTTT. It yields the protein CASSPGQGAPQPQHF.

The chain combines TRBV5-1 with TRBJ2-5; 7 nucleotides align to TRBD2. Germline-derived CDR1 and CDR2 are SGHRS and YFSETQ. This CDR3 contains 16 residues. V was clipped by 5 bases and J by 4 bases; unmatched bases: 14. CDR3 nucleotide sequence: TGCGCCAGCAGTCAACGCGGGGCGGGAGTAACAGAGACCCAGTACTTC. Amino acid sequence: CASSQRGAGVTETQYF.

The chain carries TRBV30 and TRBJ1-1, with TRBD1 as a possible D gene (5 bases). Trimming pared 3 bases from V and 4 bases from J, leaving 9 bases between. The CDR3 is made up of 12 amino acids. The germline gives CDR1 GTSNPN, CDR2 SVGIG (reference sequence). The CDR3 DNA sequence: TGTGCCTGGAGCCCCGGGGGCACTGAAGCTTTCTTT. Translated: CAWSPGGTEAFF.

This clone was recorded a few times. The J gene is TRBJ1-5, the V gene TRBV9; D gene uncertain. V lost 5 bases and J lost 12, with 18 bases in between. CDR1 is SGDLS and CDR2 is YYNGEE in the germline V gene. CDR3 length equals 13 residues. CDR3 nucleotide sequence: TGTGCCAGCAGTGCCACCTTGAGAGGGCTCCAGCATTTT. It yields the protein CASSATLRGLQHF.

The V and J genes are TRBV7-2 and TRBJ2-1; 9 nucleotides match TRBD2. The CDR3 runs 15 residues. CDR1 is SGHTA, CDR2 FQGNSA, per germline. The V gene end was trimmed by 3 bases and the J gene end by 8 bases; junction bases not matched to a gene: 8. The CDR3 nucleotides read TGTGCCAGCAGCTTGCGTCTCGGCGGGGGGGATGAGCAGTTCTTC. Translation gives CASSLRLGGGDEQFF.